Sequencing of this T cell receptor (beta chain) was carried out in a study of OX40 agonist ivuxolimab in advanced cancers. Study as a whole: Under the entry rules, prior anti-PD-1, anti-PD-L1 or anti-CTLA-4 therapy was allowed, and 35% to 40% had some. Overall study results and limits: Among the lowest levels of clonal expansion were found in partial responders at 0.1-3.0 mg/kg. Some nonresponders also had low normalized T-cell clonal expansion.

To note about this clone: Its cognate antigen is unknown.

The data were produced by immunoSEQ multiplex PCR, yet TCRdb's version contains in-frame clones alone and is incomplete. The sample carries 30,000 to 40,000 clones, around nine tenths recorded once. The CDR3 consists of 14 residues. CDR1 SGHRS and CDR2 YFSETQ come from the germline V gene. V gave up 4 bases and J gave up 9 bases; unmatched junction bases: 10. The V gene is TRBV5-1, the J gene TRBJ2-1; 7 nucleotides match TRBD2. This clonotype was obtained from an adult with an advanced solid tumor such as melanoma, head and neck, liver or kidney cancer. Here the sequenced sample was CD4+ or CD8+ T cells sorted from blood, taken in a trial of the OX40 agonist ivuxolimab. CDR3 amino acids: CASSPGGTFGEQFF. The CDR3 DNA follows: TGCGCCAGCAGCCCCGGGGGGACCTTCGGTGAGCAGTTCTTC.